This T cell receptor beta chain was observed in a study of CD8 T cell repertoires and HIV-1 epitope variants. This clone turned up a few times. Its antigen is unidentified. Per germline, CDR1 SNHLY and CDR2 FYNNEI. The V end was cut by 9 bases, the J end by 10 bases, with 19 bases between. The CDR3 is 13 residues long. Generated by immunoSEQ multiplex PCR, the TCRdb table keeps only in-frame clones and is missing some. The sample yields 5,000 or so clones, 69% seen once. The source of this sequence is a male donor with HIV. Sequenced sample: cultured CD8+ T cells derived from PBMCs. This chain connects TRBV2 to TRBJ2-1; the D gene is possibly TRBD2 (5 bases). The CDR3 DNA is TGTGCCAGTCGGTCCCTGGACTCACCCGAGCAGTTCTTC. Amino acid sequence: CASRSLDSPEQFF.